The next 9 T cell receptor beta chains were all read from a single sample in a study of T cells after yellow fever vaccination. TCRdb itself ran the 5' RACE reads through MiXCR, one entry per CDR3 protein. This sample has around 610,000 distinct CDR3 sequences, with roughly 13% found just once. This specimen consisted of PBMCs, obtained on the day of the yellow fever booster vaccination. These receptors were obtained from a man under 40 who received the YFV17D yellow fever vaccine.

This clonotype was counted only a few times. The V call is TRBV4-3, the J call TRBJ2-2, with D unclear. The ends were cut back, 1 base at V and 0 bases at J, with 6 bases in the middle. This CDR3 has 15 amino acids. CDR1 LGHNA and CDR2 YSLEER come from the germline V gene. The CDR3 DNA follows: TGCGCCAGCAGCCAAGTTAGCACGAACACCGGGGAGCTGTTTTTT. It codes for CASSQVSTNTGELFF.

The CDR3 is CASSLGPLALAKNIQYF. CDR3 coding DNA: TGCGCCAGCAGCTTGGGACCGTTAGCTCTAGCCAAAAACATTCAGTACTTC. V is TRBV5-1 and J is TRBJ2-4; the D is unclear. Germline loops: CDR1 SGHRS, CDR2 YFSETQ. This CDR3 contains 17 residues. Trimming cost V 0 bases and J 0 bases, with 13 bases left between them.

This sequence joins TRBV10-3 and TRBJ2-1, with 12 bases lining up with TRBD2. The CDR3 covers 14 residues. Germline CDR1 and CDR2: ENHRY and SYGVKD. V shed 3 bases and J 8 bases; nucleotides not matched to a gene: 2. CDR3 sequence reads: CAISEGLAGYEQFF. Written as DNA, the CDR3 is TGTGCCATCAGTGAAGGACTAGCGGGATATGAGCAGTTCTTC.

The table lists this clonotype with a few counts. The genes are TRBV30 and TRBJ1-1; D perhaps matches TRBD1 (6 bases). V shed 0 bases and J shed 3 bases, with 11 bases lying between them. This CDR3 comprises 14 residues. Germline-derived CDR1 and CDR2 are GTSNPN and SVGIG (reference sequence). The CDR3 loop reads CAWSVHREDTEAFF. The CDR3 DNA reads TGTGCCTGGAGTGTACACAGGGAGGACACTGAAGCTTTCTTT. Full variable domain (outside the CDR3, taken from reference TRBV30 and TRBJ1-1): SQTIHQWPATLVQPVGSPLSLECTVEGTSNPNLYWYRQAAGRGLQLLFYSVGIGQISSEVPQNLSASRPQDRQFILSSKKLLLSDSGFYLCAWSVHREDTEAFFGQGTRLTVV.

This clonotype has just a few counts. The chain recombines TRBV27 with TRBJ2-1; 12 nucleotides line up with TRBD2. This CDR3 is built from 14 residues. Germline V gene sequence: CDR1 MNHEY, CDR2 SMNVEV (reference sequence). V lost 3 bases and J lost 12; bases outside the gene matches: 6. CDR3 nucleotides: TGTGCCAGCAGTTTGACTAGCGGGAGTGTTGCGCAGTTCTTC. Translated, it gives CASSLTSGSVAQFF.

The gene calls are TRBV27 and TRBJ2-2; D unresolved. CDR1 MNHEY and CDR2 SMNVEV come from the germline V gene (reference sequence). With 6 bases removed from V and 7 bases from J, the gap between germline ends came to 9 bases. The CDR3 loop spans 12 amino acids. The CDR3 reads CASRPPVGELFF. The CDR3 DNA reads TGTGCCAGCAGGCCACCAGTCGGGGAGCTGTTTTTT.

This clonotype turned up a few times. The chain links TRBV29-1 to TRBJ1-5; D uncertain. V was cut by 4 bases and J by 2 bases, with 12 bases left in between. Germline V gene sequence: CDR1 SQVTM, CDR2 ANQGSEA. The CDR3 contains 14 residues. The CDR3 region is CSVGVGSGNQPQHF. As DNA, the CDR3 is TGCAGCGTTGGGGTCGGGTCGGGCAATCAGCCCCAGCATTTT. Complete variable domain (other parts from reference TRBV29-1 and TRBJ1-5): SAVISQKPSRDICQRGTSLTIQCQVDSQVTMMFWYRQQPGQSLTLIATANQGSEATYESGFVIDKFPISRPNLTFSTLTVSNMSPEDSSIYLCSVGVGSGNQPQHFGDGTRLSIL.

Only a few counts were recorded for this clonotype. CDR3 sequence reads: CASSFGSPANTGELFF. In nucleotides, the CDR3 is TGTGCCAGCAGCTTCGGCTCCCCCGCGAACACCGGGGAGCTGTTTTTT. This chain connects TRBV7-6 to TRBJ2-2; D remains ambiguous. The length of the CDR3 is 16 residues. The germline V gene encodes CDR1 SGHVS and CDR2 FNYEAQ. V gave up 3 bases and J gave up 0 bases, with 11 bases separating them.

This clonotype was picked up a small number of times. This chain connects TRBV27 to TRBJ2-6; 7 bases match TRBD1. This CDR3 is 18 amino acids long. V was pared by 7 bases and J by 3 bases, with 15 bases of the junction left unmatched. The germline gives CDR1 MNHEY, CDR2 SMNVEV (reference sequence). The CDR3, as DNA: TGTGCCAGCACTGAGGGGGCTACAGGGGTCGGTGGGGCCAACGTCCTGACTTTC. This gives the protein CASTEGATGVGGANVLTF.